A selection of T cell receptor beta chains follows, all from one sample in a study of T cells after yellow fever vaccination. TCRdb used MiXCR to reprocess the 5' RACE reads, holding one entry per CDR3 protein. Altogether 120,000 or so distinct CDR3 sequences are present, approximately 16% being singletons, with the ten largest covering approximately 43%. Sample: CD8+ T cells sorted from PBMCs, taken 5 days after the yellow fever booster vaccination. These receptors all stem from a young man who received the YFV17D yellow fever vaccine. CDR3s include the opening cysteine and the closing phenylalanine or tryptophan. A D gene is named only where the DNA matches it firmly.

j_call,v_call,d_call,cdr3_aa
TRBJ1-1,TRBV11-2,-,CASSLVASMNTEAFF
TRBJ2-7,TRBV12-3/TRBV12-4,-,CASSRTAYEQYF
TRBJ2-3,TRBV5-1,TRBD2,CASSPIPGLAVSTDTQYF
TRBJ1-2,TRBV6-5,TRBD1,CASSYSTGSNYGYTF
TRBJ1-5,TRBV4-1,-,CASSQGRAHNQPQHF
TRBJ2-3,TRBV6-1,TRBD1,CASSPTGDPDTQYF
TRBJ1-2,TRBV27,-,CASSPLKSYGYTF
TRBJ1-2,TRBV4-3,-,CASSPPGANYGYTF
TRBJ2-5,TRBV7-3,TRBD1,CASSLTGTGQETQYF
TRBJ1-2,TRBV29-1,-,CSVRWGPYGYTF
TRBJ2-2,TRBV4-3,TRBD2,CASSQGTTNTGELFF
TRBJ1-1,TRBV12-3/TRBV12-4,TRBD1,CASSNPGTGHTEAFF
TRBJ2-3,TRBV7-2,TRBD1,CASSSMGQGASDTQYF
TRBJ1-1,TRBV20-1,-,CSARERGIYTEAFF
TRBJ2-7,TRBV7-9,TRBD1,CASSNRDRGLYEQYF
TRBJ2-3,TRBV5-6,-,CASSRSVRAGADTQYF
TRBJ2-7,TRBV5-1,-,CASSPIVPDGRSYEQYF
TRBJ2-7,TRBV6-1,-,CASALLGSGPYEQYF
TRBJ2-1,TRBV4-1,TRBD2,CASSQGLAGDPVFF
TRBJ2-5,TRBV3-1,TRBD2,CASSQEGERLAGEQETQYF
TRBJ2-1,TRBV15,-,CATSSFWGRLPTEYNEQFF
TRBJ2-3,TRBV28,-,CASSFLSGTDTQYF
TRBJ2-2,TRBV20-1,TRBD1,CSAPNLWTGENTGELFF
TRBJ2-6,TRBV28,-,CASSLGFGANVLTF
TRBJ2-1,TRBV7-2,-,CASSLAAGALYNEQFF
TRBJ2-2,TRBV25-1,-,CASSEEYRATGELFF
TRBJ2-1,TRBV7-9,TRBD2,CASNYRASGVEQFF
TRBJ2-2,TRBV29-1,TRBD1,CSVDRTGGSGELFF
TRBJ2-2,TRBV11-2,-,CASSGLYTGELFF
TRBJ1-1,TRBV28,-,CASTFGGPTEAFF
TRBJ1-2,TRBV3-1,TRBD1,CASATGGIGTNYGYTF
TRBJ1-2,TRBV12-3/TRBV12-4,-,CASSPGAGPFYGYTF
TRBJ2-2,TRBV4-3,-,CASSQGAWGTGELFF
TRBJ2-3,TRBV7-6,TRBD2,CASSLSSGGLITDTQYF
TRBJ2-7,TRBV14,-,CASSQDWGYDSEQYF
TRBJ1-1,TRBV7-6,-,CASSLARGSEAFF
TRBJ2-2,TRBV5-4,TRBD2,CASSFAGGLPGELFF
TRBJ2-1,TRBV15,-,CATSRDRVSYNEQFF
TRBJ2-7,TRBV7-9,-,CASSYATARTYYEQYF
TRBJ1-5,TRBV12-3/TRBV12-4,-,CASSLAGNSNQPQHF
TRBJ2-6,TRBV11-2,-,CASSFGPVSGANVLTF
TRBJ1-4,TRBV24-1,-,CATSDDTGSEKLFF
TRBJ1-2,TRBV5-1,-,CASSGDALNYGYTF
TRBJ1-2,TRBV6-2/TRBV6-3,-,CASSYRSEAYGYTF
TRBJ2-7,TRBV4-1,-,CASSQGTGTFSSYEQYF
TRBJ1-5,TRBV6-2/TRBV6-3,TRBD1,CASSGQGDQTQHF
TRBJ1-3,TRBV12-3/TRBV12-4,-,CASSFSGAGNTIYF
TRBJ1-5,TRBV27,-,CASSYRARQPQHF
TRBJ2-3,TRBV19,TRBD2,CASSIVAGGPTDTQYF
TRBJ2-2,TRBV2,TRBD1,CASSGQGVIAGELFF
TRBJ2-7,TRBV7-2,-,CASSHTRQVTYEQYF
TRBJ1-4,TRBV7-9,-,CASSNSLEGITNEKLFF
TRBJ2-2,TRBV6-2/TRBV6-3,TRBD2,CASRTASGTNTGELFF
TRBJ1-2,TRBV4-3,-,CASSPARTESNYGYTF
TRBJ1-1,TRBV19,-,CASSTMWEGRGTEAFF
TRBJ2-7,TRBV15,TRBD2,CATSTFRGGYEQYF
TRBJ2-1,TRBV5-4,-,CASSLTRDEQFF
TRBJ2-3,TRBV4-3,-,CASSQDTRPPQYF
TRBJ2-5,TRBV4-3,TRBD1,CASSPWDRGKQETQYF